A selection of T cell receptor beta chains follows, all from one sample in a study of T cell changes during pregnancy in multiple sclerosis. The method was immunoSEQ multiplex PCR; TCRdb's version includes in-frame clones alone and lacks a portion of them. The sample has roughly 62,000 clones; about 88% are singletons. Sequencing used peripheral blood, obtained in the first trimester of pregnancy. Receptors originate from a female donor with multiple sclerosis, enrolled in a pregnancy study. Each CDR3 is given with its conserved first and last residue. Each record gives: V gene, J gene, D gene, clone size, CDR3 DNA, CDR3 protein. A D gene is named only where the DNA matches it firmly. Clone size is not always given. Where it is, it says once, few, many or a class for expanded clones.

V gene: TRBV2
J gene: TRBJ2-5
D gene: NA
clone size: NA
CDR3 DNA: TGTGCCAGCATTTGGCTCTTAGAGACCCAGTACTTC
CDR3 protein: CASIWLLETQYF

V gene: TRBV5-1
J gene: TRBJ2-2
D gene: NA
clone size: NA
CDR3 DNA: TGCGCCAGCAGCTTCGACACCGGGGAGCTGTTTTTT
CDR3 protein: CASSFDTGELFF

V gene: TRBV7-2
J gene: TRBJ1-6
D gene: NA
clone size: NA
CDR3 DNA: TGTGCCAGCAGCTCACCGGGGGGCTGGAAGGAGTCACCCCTCCACTTT
CDR3 protein: CASSSPGGWKESPLHF

V gene: TRBV7-6
J gene: TRBJ2-5
D gene: TRBD1
clone size: NA
CDR3 DNA: TGTGCCAGCAGCCGCACACAAAGACAGGGGGAGACCCAGTACTTC
CDR3 protein: CASSRTQRQGETQYF

V gene: TRBV7-9
J gene: TRBJ2-7
D gene: NA
clone size: NA
CDR3 DNA: TGTGCCAGCAGCTTCAATTACGAGCAGTACTTC
CDR3 protein: CASSFNYEQYF

V gene: TRBV29-1
J gene: TRBJ2-1
D gene: NA
clone size: NA
CDR3 DNA: TGCAGCGTTGGACAGTACAATGAGCAGTTCTTC
CDR3 protein: CSVGQYNEQFF

V gene: TRBV29-1
J gene: TRBJ2-6
D gene: NA
clone size: NA
CDR3 DNA: TGCAGCGTTGTCCTGGACAGTTCGGTAGCCAACGTCCTGACTTTC
CDR3 protein: CSVVLDSSVANVLTF

V gene: TRBV11-3
J gene: TRBJ2-2
D gene: NA
clone size: NA
CDR3 DNA: TGTGCCAGCAGCGCGACAGGTTCGAACACCGGGGAGCTGTTTTTT
CDR3 protein: CASSATGSNTGELFF

V gene: TRBV19
J gene: TRBJ2-7
D gene: TRBD2
clone size: NA
CDR3 DNA: TGTGCCAGTAGCCCCGGGGAGGGTAACTCCTACGAGCAGTACTTC
CDR3 protein: CASSPGEGNSYEQYF

V gene: TRBV19
J gene: TRBJ1-1
D gene: NA
clone size: NA
CDR3 DNA: TGTGCCAGTAGTATCTGGGGCAACACTGAAGCTTTCTTT
CDR3 protein: CASSIWGNTEAFF

V gene: TRBV19
J gene: TRBJ2-1
D gene: NA
clone size: once
CDR3 DNA: TGTGCCAGTAGTATGGTTATGGCTGATTACAATGAGCAGTTCTTC
CDR3 protein: CASSMVMADYNEQFF

V gene: TRBV7-5
J gene: TRBJ1-1
D gene: NA
clone size: NA
CDR3 DNA: TGTGTCAGAAGCTTATGTTGGACAGGGGGCACTTCGACCACTGAAGCTTTCTTT
CDR3 protein: CVRSLCWTGGTSTTEAFF

V gene: TRBV6-5
J gene: TRBJ1-1
D gene: NA
clone size: NA
CDR3 DNA: TGTGCCAGCAACAGAGGGCAGGGGATGACTGAAGCTTTCTTT
CDR3 protein: CASNRGQGMTEAFF

V gene: TRBV19
J gene: TRBJ2-7
D gene: NA
clone size: NA
CDR3 DNA: TGTGCCAGTAGTATAGGTCGTTGGGGGGCCTACGAGCAGTACTTC
CDR3 protein: CASSIGRWGAYEQYF

V gene: TRBV2
J gene: TRBJ2-5
D gene: NA
clone size: NA
CDR3 DNA: TGTGCCAGCACCCTGTACGGGGTTCAAGAGACCCAGTACTTC
CDR3 protein: CASTLYGVQETQYF

V gene: TRBV7-9
J gene: TRBJ2-1
D gene: TRBD2
clone size: NA
CDR3 DNA: TGTGCCAGCAGCCCTCCCGGGACTAGCGGCGACAATGAGCAGTTCTTC
CDR3 protein: CASSPPGTSGDNEQFF

V gene: TRBV25-1
J gene: TRBJ2-2
D gene: NA
clone size: once
CDR3 DNA: TGTGCCAGCAGTGACAGGGTTGGTGACACCGGGGAGCTGTTTTTT
CDR3 protein: CASSDRVGDTGELFF

V gene: TRBV6-5
J gene: TRBJ1-1
D gene: NA
clone size: NA
CDR3 DNA: TGCCGCGCGGGGGCGCGGCCAGCTTTCTTT
CDR3 protein: CRAGARPAFF

V gene: TRBV19
J gene: TRBJ1-3
D gene: TRBD1
clone size: NA
CDR3 DNA: TGTGCCACCGGACAGGGGGCGCGAGGAAACACCATATATTTT
CDR3 protein: CATGQGARGNTIYF

V gene: TRBV6-5
J gene: TRBJ2-2
D gene: NA
clone size: NA
CDR3 DNA: TGTGCCAGCAGCGGTACAGGGACCGGGGAGCTGTTTTTT
CDR3 protein: CASSGTGTGELFF

V gene: TRBV4-1
J gene: TRBJ2-5
D gene: NA
clone size: NA
CDR3 DNA: TGCGCCAGCAGCCAAGAAGGTGTTGGCGGAAAAGAGACCCAGTACTTC
CDR3 protein: CASSQEGVGGKETQYF

V gene: TRBV15
J gene: TRBJ1-1
D gene: NA
clone size: NA
CDR3 DNA: TGTGCCACCAGCAGAGAGCACAGAAGCTTTATGAACACTGAAGCTTTCTTT
CDR3 protein: CATSREHRSFMNTEAFF

V gene: TRBV7-9
J gene: TRBJ2-3
D gene: TRBD2
clone size: once
CDR3 DNA: TGTGCCAGCAAAGCTAGCGGTTCAGATACGCAGTATTTT
CDR3 protein: CASKASGSDTQYF

V gene: TRBV7-9
J gene: TRBJ1-4
D gene: NA
clone size: NA
CDR3 DNA: TGTGCCAGCAACTTAATGGAAGGAAGACAAGTTGAAAAACTGTTTTTT
CDR3 protein: CASNLMEGRQVEKLFF

V gene: TRBV10-2
J gene: TRBJ1-1
D gene: TRBD1
clone size: NA
CDR3 DNA: TGCGCCAGCCAAGTCGACAGGGGGAACACTGAAGCTTTCTTT
CDR3 protein: CASQVDRGNTEAFF

V gene: TRBV19
J gene: TRBJ2-3
D gene: NA
clone size: NA
CDR3 DNA: TGTGCCAGTAGTATAACCCAGGAGGGCACAGATACGCAGTATTTT
CDR3 protein: CASSITQEGTDTQYF

V gene: TRBV30
J gene: TRBJ2-7
D gene: TRBD1
clone size: NA
CDR3 DNA: TGTGCCTGGAGAGCAGGGGGATCAACCTCCGAGCAGTACTTC
CDR3 protein: CAWRAGGSTSEQYF

V gene: TRBV6-5
J gene: TRBJ1-1
D gene: NA
clone size: NA
CDR3 DNA: TGTGCCAGCACATATCAGGTCGGAACTGAAGCTTTCTTT
CDR3 protein: CASTYQVGTEAFF

V gene: TRBV7-9
J gene: TRBJ2-7
D gene: TRBD1
clone size: NA
CDR3 DNA: TGTGCCAGCGCAGACAGGGGTCCCTACGAGCAGTACTTC
CDR3 protein: CASADRGPYEQYF

V gene: TRBV9
J gene: TRBJ2-3
D gene: NA
clone size: NA
CDR3 DNA: TGTGCCAGCAGCGTAGGAGGGAGCCGCAATTCCTGGCAGTATTTT
CDR3 protein: CASSVGGSRNSWQYF

V gene: TRBV6-1
J gene: TRBJ1-5
D gene: NA
clone size: NA
CDR3 DNA: TGTGCCAGCAGCGCAGACAGTTATCAGCCCCAGCATTTT
CDR3 protein: CASSADSYQPQHF

V gene: TRBV29-1
J gene: TRBJ2-5
D gene: TRBD1
clone size: NA
CDR3 DNA: TGCAGCGTTATCCACAGGGGAGAGACCCAGTACTTC
CDR3 protein: CSVIHRGETQYF

V gene: TRBV19
J gene: TRBJ2-7
D gene: NA
clone size: NA
CDR3 DNA: TGTGCCAGCGGTAAGCCGGGACAAAATACCTACGAGCAGTACTTC
CDR3 protein: CASGKPGQNTYEQYF

V gene: TRBV25-1
J gene: TRBJ1-6
D gene: TRBD1
clone size: NA
CDR3 DNA: TGTGCCAGCAGGAGGGACAGTGGGTATAATTCACCCCTCCACTTT
CDR3 protein: CASRRDSGYNSPLHF

V gene: TRBV27
J gene: TRBJ2-7
D gene: TRBD1
clone size: NA
CDR3 DNA: TGTGCCAGCAGTTCGACAGGGGTACGGAACGAGCAGTACTTC
CDR3 protein: CASSSTGVRNEQYF

V gene: TRBV9
J gene: TRBJ1-2
D gene: TRBD1
clone size: NA
CDR3 DNA: TGTGCCAGCAGCCCCCCCGGACAGGGGGCCTTTGGCTACACCTTC
CDR3 protein: CASSPPGQGAFGYTF

V gene: TRBV5-6
J gene: TRBJ2-5
D gene: NA
clone size: NA
CDR3 DNA: TGTGCCAGCAGCTGGAGGGGTGAGACCCAGTACTTC
CDR3 protein: CASSWRGETQYF

V gene: TRBV7-8
J gene: TRBJ2-1
D gene: NA
clone size: NA
CDR3 DNA: TGTGCCAGCAGCTTAGAAGGAGGTGAGCAGTTCTTC
CDR3 protein: CASSLEGGEQFF

V gene: TRBV6-6
J gene: TRBJ2-2
D gene: TRBD2
clone size: NA
CDR3 DNA: TGTGCCAGCAGGCCCGGGACTAGCGGTGCCGGGGAGCTGTTTTTT
CDR3 protein: CASRPGTSGAGELFF

V gene: TRBV5-1
J gene: TRBJ2-5
D gene: NA
clone size: once
CDR3 DNA: TGCGCCAGCAGCGCGAACCGGGGAATCTTTAAACAAGAGACCCAGTACTTC
CDR3 protein: CASSANRGIFKQETQYF

V gene: TRBV7-8
J gene: TRBJ2-5
D gene: NA
clone size: NA
CDR3 DNA: TGTGCCAGCAGTCCACGCAGGACCGACCCGGCGGGGGAGACCCAGTACTTC
CDR3 protein: CASSPRRTDPAGETQYF

V gene: TRBV4-2
J gene: TRBJ2-7
D gene: NA
clone size: NA
CDR3 DNA: TGTGCCAGCAGCCAAGGACACCAAAGCTCCTACGAGCAGTACTTC
CDR3 protein: CASSQGHQSSYEQYF

V gene: TRBV7-2
J gene: TRBJ1-1
D gene: TRBD1
clone size: NA
CDR3 DNA: TGTGCCAGCAGCTCCCGACAGGGTATGAACACTGAAGCTTTCTTT
CDR3 protein: CASSSRQGMNTEAFF

V gene: TRBV2
J gene: TRBJ1-5
D gene: NA
clone size: NA
CDR3 DNA: TGTGCCAGCAGTGAAGGGCCCCATAGCAATCAGCCCCAGCATTTT
CDR3 protein: CASSEGPHSNQPQHF

V gene: TRBV7-8
J gene: TRBJ1-6
D gene: NA
clone size: few
CDR3 DNA: TGTGCCAGCAGCTTGGACACGGATCCTGATTCACCCCTCCACTTT
CDR3 protein: CASSLDTDPDSPLHF

V gene: TRBV30
J gene: TRBJ2-1
D gene: TRBD2
clone size: NA
CDR3 DNA: TGTGCCTGGAGTACTACTAGCGGGGGGGCTTATGAGCAGTTCTTC
CDR3 protein: CAWSTTSGGAYEQFF

V gene: TRBV5-1
J gene: TRBJ2-7
D gene: NA
clone size: NA
CDR3 DNA: TGCGCCAGCAGCTTGACAGGGCCCCCCTCCTACGAGCAGTACTTC
CDR3 protein: CASSLTGPPSYEQYF